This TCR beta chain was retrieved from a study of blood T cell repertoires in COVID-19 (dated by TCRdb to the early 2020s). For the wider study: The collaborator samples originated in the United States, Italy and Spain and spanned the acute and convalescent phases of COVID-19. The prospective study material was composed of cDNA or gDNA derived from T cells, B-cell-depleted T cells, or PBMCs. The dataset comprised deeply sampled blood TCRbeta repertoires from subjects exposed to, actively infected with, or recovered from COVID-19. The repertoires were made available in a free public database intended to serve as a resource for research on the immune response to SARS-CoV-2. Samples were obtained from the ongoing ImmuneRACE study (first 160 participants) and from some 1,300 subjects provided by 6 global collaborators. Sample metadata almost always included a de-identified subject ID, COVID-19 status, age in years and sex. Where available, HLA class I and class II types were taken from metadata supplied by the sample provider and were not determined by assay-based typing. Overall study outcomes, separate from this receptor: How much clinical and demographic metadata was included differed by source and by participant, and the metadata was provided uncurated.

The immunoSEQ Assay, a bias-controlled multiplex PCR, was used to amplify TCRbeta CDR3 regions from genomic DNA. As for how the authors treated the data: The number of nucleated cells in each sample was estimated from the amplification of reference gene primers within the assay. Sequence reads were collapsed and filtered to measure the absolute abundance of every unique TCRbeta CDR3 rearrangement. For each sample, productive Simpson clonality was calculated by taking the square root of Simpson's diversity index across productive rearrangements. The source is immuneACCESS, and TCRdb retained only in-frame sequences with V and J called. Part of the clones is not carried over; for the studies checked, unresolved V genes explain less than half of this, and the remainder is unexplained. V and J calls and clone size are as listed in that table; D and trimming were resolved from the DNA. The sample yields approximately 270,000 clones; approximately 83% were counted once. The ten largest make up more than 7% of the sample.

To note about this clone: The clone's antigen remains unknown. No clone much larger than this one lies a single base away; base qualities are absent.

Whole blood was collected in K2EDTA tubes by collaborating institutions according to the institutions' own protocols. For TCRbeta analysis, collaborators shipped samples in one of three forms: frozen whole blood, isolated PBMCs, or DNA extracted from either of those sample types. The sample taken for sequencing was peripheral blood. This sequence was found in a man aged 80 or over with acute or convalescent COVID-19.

The CDR3 protein is CASSRGGTEAFF. DNA sequence: TGCGCCAGCAGCCGCGGGGGCACTGAAGCTTTCTTT. In this chain, TRBV4-1 is recombined with TRBJ1-1; TRBD1 might be the D gene, on 5 matching bases. From the germline V gene, CDR1 is MGHRA and CDR2 is YSYEKL. Trimming at the junction amounts to 4 bases on V and 4 bases on J, and the germline ends lie 7 bases apart. The CDR3 holds 12 amino acids from the cysteine to the phenylalanine. The kept DNA is CDR3 alone, 36 bases in frame from the first base.